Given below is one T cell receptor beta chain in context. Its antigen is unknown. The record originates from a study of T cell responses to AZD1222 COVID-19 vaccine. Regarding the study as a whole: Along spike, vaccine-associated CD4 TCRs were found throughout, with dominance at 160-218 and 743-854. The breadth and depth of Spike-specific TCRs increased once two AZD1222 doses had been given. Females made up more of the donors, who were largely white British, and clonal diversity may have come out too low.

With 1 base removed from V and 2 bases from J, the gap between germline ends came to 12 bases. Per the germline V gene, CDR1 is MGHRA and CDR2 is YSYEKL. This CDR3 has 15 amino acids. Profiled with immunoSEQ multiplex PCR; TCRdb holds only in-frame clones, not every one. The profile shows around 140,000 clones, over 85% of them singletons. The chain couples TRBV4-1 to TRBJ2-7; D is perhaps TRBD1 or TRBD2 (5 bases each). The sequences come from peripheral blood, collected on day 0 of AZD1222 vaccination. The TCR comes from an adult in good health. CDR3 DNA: TGCGCCAGCAGCCAAGCCGGGACGGCTACCTACGAGCAGTACTTC. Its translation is CASSQAGTATYEQYF.